The present T cell receptor beta chain was sequenced within a study of vaccination effects on CD4 cells after COVID-19. Study-level background: Samples came 142 and 148 days after COVID-19 diagnosis, before vaccination.

V shed 6 bases, J shed 2 bases, and the junction held 10 bases outside the gene matches. Per the germline V gene, CDR1 is SGDLS and CDR2 is YYNGEE. There are 15 residues in the CDR3. Study findings and constraints: Clones induced by infection and by vaccine showed marked clonal contraction late after vaccination.

Antigen-specific CD4+ T cells were expanded (with viral peptide pools) by the ViraFEST assay ahead of sequencing. Culturing for ten to eleven days preceded CD4+ T cell isolation. By PCR, the person was confirmed to have had SARS-CoV-2 infection between March and December 2020. Supplemented with about 10 IU/ml IL-2 and about 10 ug/ml peptides, 2 million to 2.5 million PBMC per well were kept in culture. Cultures had half their medium replaced with IL-2 medium on days 3 and 7. Produced via immunoSEQ multiplex PCR; TCRdb's table is partial and in-frame only. The table records 26,000 or so clones, 75% to 85% of them present only once. This clone was seen more than once but under ten times. Its antigen is still unknown.

Specimen: CD4+ T cells from PBMCs cultured with HCoV-NL63 spike peptides, collected before COVID-19 vaccination. The clonotype comes from a human donor who had a prior SARS-CoV-2 infection. V is TRBV9 and J is TRBJ1-1; 7 bases are shared with TRBD1. The CDR3 DNA follows: TGTGCCAGCAACCCCTCGGGACAGACTAACACTGAAGCTTTCTTT. Protein product: CASNPSGQTNTEAFF.